This paragraph reports one T cell receptor beta chain. Its cognate antigen is unknown. The entry originates in a study of spatial heterogeneity in lung cancer. Germline CDR1 is PRHDT and CDR2 is FYEKMQ (reference sequence). The CDR3 covers 13 residues. Deletions cut 8 bases from V and 0 bases from J, with 9 bases between. TCRdb ran MiXCR on the 5' RACE reads and lists one entry per CDR3 protein. The repertoire consists of fewer than 6,000 distinct CDR3 sequences, with around 26% occurring once and the leading ten covering less than 20%. General observations from the study: TCRs found ubiquitously expanded in tumor appeared in blood more at resection than at follow-up.

Sample time point: sample taken at primary tumor resection. Whole RNA, isolated from tumor, nontumor lung or frozen PBMC, was sequenced without prior sorting. Samples were obtained from roughly 65 donors, all untreated early-stage non-small cell lung cancer patients. This chain uses TRBV13 with TRBJ2-3; D is possibly TRBD1 (5 bases). Sequencing was performed on PBMCs, taken at surgery. This sequence was found in a male donor with early-stage non-small cell lung cancer. The CDR3 coding sequence is TGTGCCAGCCAGGGATTTAGCACAGATACGCAGTATTTT. It encodes CASQGFSTDTQYF.